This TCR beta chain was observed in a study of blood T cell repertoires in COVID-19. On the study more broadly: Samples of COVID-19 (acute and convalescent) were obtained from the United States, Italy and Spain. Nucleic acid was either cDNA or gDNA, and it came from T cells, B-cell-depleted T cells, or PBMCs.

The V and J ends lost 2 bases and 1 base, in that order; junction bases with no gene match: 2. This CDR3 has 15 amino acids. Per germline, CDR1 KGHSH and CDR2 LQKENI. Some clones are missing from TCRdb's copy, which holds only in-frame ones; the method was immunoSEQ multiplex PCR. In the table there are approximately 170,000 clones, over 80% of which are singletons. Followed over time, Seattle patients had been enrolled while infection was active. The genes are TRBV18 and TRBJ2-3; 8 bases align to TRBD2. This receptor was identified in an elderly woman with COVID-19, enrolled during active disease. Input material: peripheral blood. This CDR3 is CASSPTSGGTDTQYF. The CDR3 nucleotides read TGTGCCAGCTCACCAACTAGCGGAGGCACAGATACGCAGTATTTT.